This TCR beta chain emerged from a study of blood T cells in healthy people across ages. A sample-barcoded 5' primer and a J-beta primer mix were used in a second PCR of roughly 6 to 12 cycles. MiXCR was run by TCRdb on the 5' RACE reads, yielding one entry per CDR3 protein. Of 1.4 million to 1.5 million distinct CDR3 sequences in the sample, 40% to 50% were seen once. The study's findings and limits: Because sorting was not performed, PBMCs prevented conclusive naive versus antigen-experienced comparison.

V lost 4 bases and J lost 10, with 13 bases in between. The germline CDR1 and CDR2 sequences are KGHDR and SFDVKD. The CDR3 runs 13 residues. To note about this clonotype: Its specificity is not known.

The sample comprised blood. The V gene is TRBV24-1, the J gene TRBJ2-1; D is unclear. The receptor's source is a woman aged 18-30 years in good health. CDR3 in DNA: TGTGCCACCAGTGACTCCGTAGGGTGGGAGCAGTTCTTC. Protein product: CATSDSVGWEQFF.